This passage covers 20 T cell receptor beta chains from one sample sequenced in a study of blood T cells in healthy people across ages. A second roughly 7 to 12 cycle PCR used barcoded and J-beta primers. MiXCR was run by TCRdb on the 5' RACE reads, yielding one entry per CDR3 protein. Here the sample spans 550,000 to 650,000 distinct CDR3 sequences, around a quarter being singletons. The same sample was also studied in work on T cells of mothers and their children.

The sample comprised blood. All receptors come from a boy under 10 years old in good health.

The rearrangement links TRBV27 to TRBJ2-2; TRBD2 might be the D (5 bases). Germline loops: CDR1 MNHEY, CDR2 SMNVEV (reference sequence). The germline V and J ends were trimmed by 4 bases and 6 bases, with 9 bases remaining between them. The CDR3 length is 13 residues. The CDR3 DNA reads TGTGCCAGCAGTTATCGGGATTCCGGGGAGCTGTTTTTT. Its protein product is CASSYRDSGELFF.

The chain has TRBV7-9 and TRBJ1-1; the D gene is possibly TRBD1 (6 bases). Germline CDR1 SEHNR, CDR2 FQNEAQ (reference sequence). Trimming cost V 6 bases and J 4 bases, with 27 bases left between them. The CDR3 covers 18 residues. The CDR3 bases are TGTGCCAGCAGACCTGGGGGGGGAGTATCAGGGGAATTCACTGAAGCTTTCTTT. Its protein product is CASRPGGGVSGEFTEAFF.

V and J are TRBV20-1 and TRBJ2-3, with 11 bases that match TRBD2. Germline assignment: CDR1 DFQATT and CDR2 SNEGSKA (reference sequence). This CDR3 has 22 amino acids. The V segment lost 0 bases and the J segment 1 base; nucleotides outside the gene matches: 21. The CDR3 here is CSARDSGKVAGGPSSGTDTQYF. The CDR3 DNA reads TGCAGTGCTAGAGATTCCGGGAAAGTAGCGGGGGGGCCGAGTTCTGGCACAGATACGCAGTATTTT.

The chain links TRBV5-1 to TRBJ2-1; 11 bases match TRBD2. The CDR3 runs to 15 residues. The V gene end was trimmed by 1 base and the J gene end by 7 bases; junction bases not matched to a gene: 4. CDR1 SGHRS and CDR2 YFSETQ come from the germline V gene. CDR3 loop: CASSLTSGGMNEQFF. The CDR3 DNA follows: TGCGCCAGCAGCTTGACTAGCGGGGGTATGAATGAGCAGTTCTTC.

The sample holds a few counts of this clonotype. This rearrangement joins TRBV11-2 to TRBJ1-1, with unresolved D. Trimming removed 4 bases from V and 2 bases from J, with 8 bases in between. Germline CDR1 and CDR2: SGHAT and FQNNGV. There are 13 residues in the CDR3. As DNA, the CDR3 is TGTGCCAGCAGCTATTTCCCAAACACTGAAGCTTTCTTT. This sequence encodes CASSYFPNTEAFF.

This clonotype was found a few times. This chain connects TRBV6-5 to TRBJ2-7, with D unresolved. Germline V lookup: CDR1 MNHEY, CDR2 SVGAGI. The CDR3 extends over 11 amino acids. With 6 bases removed from V and 4 bases from J, the gap between germline ends came to 7 bases. The chain's CDR3 is CASRRLYEQYF. CDR3 nucleotide sequence: TGTGCCAGCAGGCGGTTGTACGAGCAGTACTTC.

This clonotype turned up a few times. The chain joins TRBV13 to TRBJ2-7; D unresolved. The CDR3 is 13 amino acids. The germline V gene encodes CDR1 PRHDT and CDR2 FYEKMQ (reference sequence). V was trimmed by 1 base and J by 5 bases, leaving 9 bases between them. As DNA, the CDR3 is TGTGCCAGCAGCTTAGTACCGGGCGACGAGCAGTACTTC. This codes for CASSLVPGDEQYF.

The gene calls are TRBV5-1 and TRBJ2-3; D is ambiguous. The V end was cut by 6 bases, the J end by 5 bases, with 16 bases between. Germline V gives CDR1 SGHRS, CDR2 YFSETQ. The CDR3 is 14 amino acids. CDR3 in DNA: TGCGCCAGCACCCTGCGGCTAGGCAGAGATACGCAGTATTTT. This encodes CASTLRLGRDTQYF.

This clonotype turned up a few times. V usage is TRBV4-3 and J usage is TRBJ1-2; 10 positions agree with TRBD1. The germline V gene encodes CDR1 LGHNA and CDR2 YSLEER. The V segment lost 1 base and the J segment 5 bases; nucleotides outside the gene matches: 4. The CDR3 spans 15 residues. CDR3 nucleotide sequence: TGCGCCAGCAGCCAAGCCGGGACAGGGGTTTATGGCTACACCTTC. This translates into CASSQAGTGVYGYTF.

The rearrangement joins TRBV5-1 to TRBJ2-1; D is ambiguous. Matching the DNA end better, TRBJ2-7 makes the J call doubtful. The germline V gene encodes CDR1 SGHRS and CDR2 YFSETQ. The CDR3 is made up of 14 amino acids. This CDR3 is CASSLVPVSYEQYF. CDR3 bases: TGCGCCAGCAGCTTGGTCCCAGTATCCTACGAGCAGTACTTC.

This clonotype turned up a few times. A clone one base away is much larger, so this may be a read error. This CDR3 is CASSDGAGGDQPQHF. CDR3 nucleotide sequence: TGTGCCAGCAGTGATGGTGCAGGGGGGGACCAGCCCCAGCATTTT. The V gene is TRBV6-1, the J gene TRBJ1-5; 7 bases match TRBD1. Unmatched junction bases numbered 9, after V lost 3 bases and J lost 7 bases. CDR1 MNHNS and CDR2 SASEGT come from the germline V gene. The CDR3 has 15 amino acids.

In the case of this clonotype: A junction end diverges from the germline sequence, so it may reflect a read error. The gene calls are TRBV5-1 and TRBJ1-2, with D possibly TRBD1 on 6 matching bases. CDR3 length equals 13 residues. CDR1 SGHRS and CDR2 YFSETQ come from the germline V gene. For the CDR3, the DNA is TGCGCCAGCAGGTTGGACAGTCGGTATGGCTACACCTTC. As protein: CASRLDSRYGYTF.

V gene TRBV7-9 combines with J gene TRBJ1-1; D gene uncertain. The CDR3 totals 16 residues. The V end lost 1 base, the J end lost 1 base, and 13 bases lay between the germline ends. Germline values: CDR1 SEHNR, CDR2 FQNEAQ (reference sequence). In nucleotides, the CDR3 is TGTGCCAGCAGCTTAGGTGGAGGGTTGGGGAACACTGAAGCTTTCTTT. This encodes CASSLGGGLGNTEAFF. Using reference TRBV7-9 and TRBJ1-1 for the parts outside the CDR3, the full variable domain is DTGVSQNPRHKITKRGQNVTFRCDPISEHNRLYWYRQTLGQGPEFLTYFQNEAQLEKSRLLSDRFSAERPKGSFSTLEIQRTEQGDSAMYLCASSLGGGLGNTEAFFGQGTRLTVV.

This CDR3 reads CASSQTGSLGNTIYF. The CDR3 DNA sequence: TGTGCCAGCAGCCAGACAGGGAGTCTCGGAAACACCATATATTTT. The chain employs TRBV5-4 and TRBJ1-3; 7 bases line up with TRBD1. There are 15 residues in the CDR3. Germline V gene lookup returns CDR1 SGHNT and CDR2 YYREEE (reference sequence). V lost 4 bases and J lost 4; bases outside the gene matches: 8.

This clonotype was observed a few times. The V call is TRBV6-2 or TRBV6-3, the J call TRBJ2-5; D might be TRBD1 (5 bases). Germline V gene lookup returns CDR1 MNHEY and CDR2 SVGEGT. CDR3 size: 14 residues. With 5 bases removed from V and 1 base from J, the gap between germline ends came to 11 bases. CDR3 in amino acids: CASSQPTVQETQYF. Written as DNA, the CDR3 is TGTGCCAGCAGTCAACCGACAGTCCAAGAGACCCAGTACTTC.

This clonotype was observed a few times. The chain combines TRBV3-1 with TRBJ2-1; D may correspond to TRBD1 or TRBD2 (5 bases each). Gene TRBJ2-7 matches the end of the DNA better, so the J call may be wrong. CDR3 length equals 17 residues. From germline, CDR1 is LGHDT and CDR2 YNNKEL (reference sequence). The CDR3 sequence is CASSPNTLGTVSYEQYF. The DNA of the CDR3 is TGTGCCAGCAGCCCGAATACGTTAGGGACCGTTTCCTACGAGCAGTACTTC.

This clonotype was seen only a few times. This chain joins TRBV29-1 and TRBJ2-7; the D is unclear. V was trimmed by 2 bases and J by 2 bases, leaving 7 bases between them. Germline V CDR1 and CDR2: SQVTM, ANQGSEA. The CDR3 consists of 12 residues. CDR3 protein: CSVESEPYEQYF. The CDR3, as DNA: TGCAGCGTTGAATCAGAGCCCTACGAGCAGTACTTC.

This clonotype was detected only a few times. The chain links TRBV7-9 to TRBJ2-3; 9 bases map to TRBD2. The V and J ends lost 3 bases and 3 bases, in that order; junction bases with no gene match: 4. The CDR3 loop spans 15 amino acids. Germline CDR1 and CDR2: SEHNR and FQNEAQ (reference sequence). The CDR3 nucleotides read TGTGCCAGCAGCTTTGGACTAGCGACAACAGATACGCAGTATTTT. It yields the protein CASSFGLATTDTQYF.

A word on this clonotype: A read error may account for a junction end that differs from germline. The J gene is TRBJ1-3, the V gene TRBV5-5; tentative D call: TRBD1 (6 bases). The CDR3 sequence is 15 residues long. Per the germline V gene, CDR1 is SGHKS and CDR2 is YYEKEE (reference sequence). The CDR3: CASTLGEGQGNTIYF. CDR3 DNA sequence: TGTGCCAGCACCTTGGGTGAAGGACAGGGAAACACCATATATTTT.

The chain joins TRBV7-7 to TRBJ2-5; 7 bases line up with TRBD2. The J call may be in error: the DNA end matches TRBJ2-1 better. The germline V gene encodes CDR1 SSHAT and CDR2 FNYEAQ (reference sequence). CDR3 length: 14 residues. CDR3 in amino acids: CASSPIPGGGEQFF. DNA of the CDR3: TGTGCCAGCAGCCCCATCCCGGGGGGAGGGGAGCAGTTCTTC.